Listed below are T cell receptor beta chains from one sample, sequenced in a study of T cell changes during pregnancy in multiple sclerosis. TCRdb's copy holds only in-frame clones and misses some; the assay was immunoSEQ multiplex PCR. The table lists roughly 51,000 clones, approximately 94% of them singletons, with less than 6% in the top ten. Sequenced material: CD8+ T cells from peripheral blood mononuclear cells, taken before pregnancy. These receptors were collected from a female donor with multiple sclerosis, enrolled in a pregnancy study. CDR3s include the opening cysteine and the closing phenylalanine or tryptophan. The D gene is left open where the match is weak. Clone size is stated in some rows and not others, as once, few, many or a class when expanded.

>TRBJ2-2|TRBV13|TRBD1|NA
TGTGCCAGCAGCTACGACAGGGGAAACACCGGGGAGCTGTTTTTT
CASSYDRGNTGELFF
>TRBJ1-2|TRBV19|TRBD1|NA
TGTGCCAGTAGTATCGGAACAGGGGGCGCAAATGGCTACACCTTC
CASSIGTGGANGYTF
>TRBJ2-1|TRBV19|TRBD2|NA
TGTGCCAGTAGTATGCTTACGGGACTAATGGAAGATGAGCAGTTCTTC
CASSMLTGLMEDEQFF
>TRBJ2-5|TRBV2|TRBD2|once
TGTGCCAGCAGTGAAGGACTAGCGGGAGCTTGGGGTCGGCAAGAGACCCAGTACTTC
CASSEGLAGAWGRQETQYF
>TRBJ2-7|TRBV25-1|TRBD1|NA
TGTGCCAGCAGTGGATGGGGACAGGGCTTTTCCTACGAGCAGTACTTC
CASSGWGQGFSYEQYF
>TRBJ2-3|TRBV30|NA|NA
TGTGCCTGGGGGTGGGGGGTAGATACGCAGTATTTT
CAWGWGVDTQYF
>TRBJ2-4|TRBV6-1|NA|NA
TGTGCCAGCAGTGAAGCCCTCAAAAACATTCAGTACTTC
CASSEALKNIQYF
>TRBJ2-7|TRBV4-1|NA|NA
TGCGCCAGCAGCACCCGGAGGGCCTCCTACGAGCAGTACTTC
CASSTRRASYEQYF
>TRBJ1-5|TRBV28|NA|few
TGTGCCAGCAGTGAGGGATACCCCAATCAGCCCCAGCATTTT
CASSEGYPNQPQHF
>TRBJ2-2|TRBV4-2|NA|few
TGTGCCAGCAGCCGCACGAAGGGGGGGGTGGTTCAAATTGAGACCGGGGAGCTGTTTTTT
CASSRTKGGVVQIETGELFF
>TRBJ2-1|TRBV4-2|TRBD2|NA
TGTGCCAGCAGCCACGGACTAGGTCCCGCCAATGAGCAGTTCTTC
CASSHGLGPANEQFF
>TRBJ1-5|TRBV19|TRBD1|NA
TGTGCCAGTAGTATAGGACAGGGGGCCTATCAGCCCCAGCATTTT
CASSIGQGAYQPQHF
>TRBJ2-1|TRBV30|NA|NA
TGTGCCTGGAACGAGGGCAATGAGCAGTTCTTC
CAWNEGNEQFF
>TRBJ2-1|TRBV7-9|NA|NA
TGTGCCAGCAGCACCGACTACTATAATGAGCAGTTCTTC
CASSTDYYNEQFF
>TRBJ1-5|TRBV21-1|NA|NA
TGTGCCAGCAGAGGGCCAACAGGGCCTAGCAATCAGCCCCAGCATTTT
CASRGPTGPSNQPQHF
>TRBJ1-5|TRBV2|NA|NA
TGTGCCAGCAGTGACGGGGAGCCAAATCAGCCCCAGCATTTT
CASSDGEPNQPQHF
>TRBJ2-2|TRBV9|TRBD2|NA
TGTGCCAGCAAGGGACTAGCGGGAGATACCGGGGAGCTGTTTTTT
CASKGLAGDTGELFF
>TRBJ2-1|TRBV7-8|TRBD2|NA
TGTGCCAGCAGCCCCCCGGGAGGGCCTCTGAATGAGCAGTTCTTC
CASSPPGGPLNEQFF
>TRBJ2-7|TRBV7-9|TRBD2|once
TGTGCCAGCACTTTCCCCAGCGGGGGGAACTACGAGCAGTACTTC
CASTFPSGGNYEQYF
>TRBJ1-1|TRBV7-9|NA|NA
TGTGCCAGCAGCTTAGTCGCAGGGGAAGGCACTGAAGCTTTCTTT
CASSLVAGEGTEAFF
>TRBJ2-2|TRBV7-2|NA|once
TGTGCCAGCAGCTTATTAGGAGGGTGGTTAACCGGGGAGCTGTTTTTT
CASSLLGGWLTGELFF
>TRBJ2-2|TRBV30|NA|once
TGTGCCTGGGGGGCCTCTCCACCGGGGGAGCTGTTTTTT
CAWGASPPGELFF
>TRBJ2-2|TRBV19|NA|NA
TGTGCCAGTAGCTACAGGGCTTTACACACCGGGGAGCTGTTTTTT
CASSYRALHTGELFF
>TRBJ1-1|TRBV27|NA|NA
TGTGCCAGCAGCCCACGGGGGTCTGAAGCTTTCTTT
CASSPRGSEAFF
>TRBJ2-1|TRBV7-6|NA|NA
TGTGCCAGCAGCTTAGTTGTCCCCGGAACGGTTGTAGGGGATGAGCAGTTCTTC
CASSLVVPGTVVGDEQFF
>TRBJ1-2|TRBV4-3|NA|NA
TGCGCCAGCAGCCAAGATTCGGGCTATGGCTACACCTTC
CASSQDSGYGYTF